These 4 T cell receptor beta chains share one sample of origin, sequenced in a study of T-cell reconstitution after alpha-beta-depleted transplantation in children. Using unique molecular identifiers, the investigators prepared the TCRbeta library. TCRdb redid the calling of the PCR reads with MiXCR, one entry per CDR3 protein. The sample lists about half a million distinct CDR3 sequences; under 15% were seen once. The material was PBMCs from the stem cell graft donor, obtained from the stem cell graft. Receptor source: a human donor who donated a stem cell graft to a child with combined immunodeficiency.

This clonotype was observed at least ten times. The CDR3 sequence: CSVGDTRRYTF. CDR3 bases: TGCAGCGTTGGGGACACTAGGCGCTACACCTTC. The gene calls are TRBV29-1 and TRBJ1-2; possibly TRBD1 for D (6 bases). V was trimmed by 4 bases and J by 9 bases, leaving 12 bases between them. This CDR3 is built from 11 residues. Germline CDR1 SQVTM, CDR2 ANQGSEA.

The CDR3 reads CASGRDRVTDTQYF. CDR3 DNA sequence: TGTGCCAGCGGGCGGGACAGGGTTACAGATACGCAGTATTTT. The rearrangement joins TRBV9 to TRBJ2-3, with 9 bases aligning to TRBD1. The CDR3 runs 14 residues. Germline V gene data show CDR1 as SGDLS and CDR2 as YYNGEE. Trimming cost V 7 bases and J 3 bases; bases outside gene matches: 6.

The table lists this clonotype with a few counts. This chain links TRBV7-2 with TRBJ2-1, with D unclear. With 1 base removed from V and 11 bases from J, the gap between germline ends came to 9 bases. This CDR3 comprises 12 residues. In germline, CDR1 is SGHTA, CDR2 FQGNSA. The CDR3 sequence: CASSLEIKQQFF. CDR3 sequence (DNA): TGTGCCAGCAGCTTAGAAATAAAGCAGCAGTTCTTC.

This clonotype was counted between two and nine times. The chain joins TRBV28 to TRBJ1-5; no definite D call. V was shortened by 8 bases and J by 3 bases, with 14 bases between the two germline ends. The CDR3 totals 14 residues. Germline CDR1 and CDR2: MDHEN and SYDVKM. CDR3 bases: TGTGCCAGCCGAGGTCCCTTTCCCAATCAGCCCCAGCATTTT. It codes for CASRGPFPNQPQHF.